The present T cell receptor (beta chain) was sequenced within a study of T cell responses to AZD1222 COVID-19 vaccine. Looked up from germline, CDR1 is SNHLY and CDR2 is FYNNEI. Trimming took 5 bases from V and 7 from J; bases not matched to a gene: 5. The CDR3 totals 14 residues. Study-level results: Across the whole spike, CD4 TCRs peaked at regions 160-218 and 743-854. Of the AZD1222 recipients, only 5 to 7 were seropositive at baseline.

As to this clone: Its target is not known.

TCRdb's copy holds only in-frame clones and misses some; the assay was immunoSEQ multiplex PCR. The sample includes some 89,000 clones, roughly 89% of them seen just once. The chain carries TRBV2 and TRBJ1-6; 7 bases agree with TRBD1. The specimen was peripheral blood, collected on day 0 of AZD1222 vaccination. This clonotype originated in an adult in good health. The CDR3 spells CASSLKGQNSPLHF. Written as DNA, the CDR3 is TGTGCCAGCAGTCTGAAGGGACAGAATTCACCCCTCCACTTT. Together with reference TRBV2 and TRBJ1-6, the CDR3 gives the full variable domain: EPEVTQTPSHQVTQMGQEVILRCVPISNHLYFYWYRQILGQKVEFLVSFYNNEISEKSEIFDDQFSVERPDGSNFTLKIRSTKLEDSAMYFCASSLKGQNSPLHFGNGTRLTVT.